This T cell receptor (beta chain) was found in a study of blood T cell repertoires in COVID-19. In the study overall: The study drew acute and convalescent COVID-19 samples from the United States, Italy and Spain. From T cells, B-cell-depleted T cells, or PBMCs came the material, which was cDNA or gDNA.

With 11 bases removed from V and 2 bases from J, the gap between germline ends came to 19 bases. Per germline, CDR1 MDHEN and CDR2 SYDVKM. The CDR3 contains 15 residues. Per the authors' pipeline: Reference gene primer amplification gave nucleated cell count estimates. Profiled with immunoSEQ multiplex PCR; TCRdb holds only in-frame clones, not every one. The DNA gave D and trimming, while V, J and clone size come from that table. The sample yields under 100,000 clones, roughly 82% seen once. The TCR sequence derives from a woman older than 75 with active or convalescent COVID-19. The chain links TRBV28 to TRBJ1-5, with D perhaps TRBD1 (6 bases). Sequenced: peripheral blood. CDR3 sequence (DNA): TGTGCCCGCGGGGGGGGCGGGGACGGCAATCAGCCCCAGCATTTT. Translating gives CARGGGGDGNQPQHF.